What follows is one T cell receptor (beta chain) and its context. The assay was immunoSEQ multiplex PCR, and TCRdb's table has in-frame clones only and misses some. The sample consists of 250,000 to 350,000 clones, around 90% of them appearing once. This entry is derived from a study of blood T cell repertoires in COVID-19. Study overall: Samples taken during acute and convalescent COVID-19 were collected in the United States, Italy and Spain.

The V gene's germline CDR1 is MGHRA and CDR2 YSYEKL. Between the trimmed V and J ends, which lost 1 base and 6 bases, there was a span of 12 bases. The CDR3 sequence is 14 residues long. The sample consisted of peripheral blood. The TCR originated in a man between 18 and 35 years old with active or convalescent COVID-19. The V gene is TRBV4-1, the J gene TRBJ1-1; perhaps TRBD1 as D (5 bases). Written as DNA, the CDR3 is TGCGCCAGCAGCCAAGTTGCGGGGACGGCTGAAGCTTTCTTT. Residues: CASSQVAGTAEAFF.